This passage covers 15 T cell receptor beta chains from one sample sequenced in a study of T cell repertoires in cytomegalovirus infection. TCRdb reprocessed the reads with MiXCR, giving one entry per CDR3 protein. The data show a few hundred thousand distinct CDR3 sequences, with around two fifths seen just once and around 48% held by the top ten. Their target antigens are unknown. Sequences were derived from cultured PBMCs, sampled from culture after CMV antigen stimulation. These receptors were obtained from a human donor in good health (CMV status not recorded). Some clones in this sample may be carry-over from other donors' samples.

The chain joins TRBV12-3 or TRBV12-4 to TRBJ1-3; D uncertain. The CDR3 length is 14 residues. The germline V and J ends were trimmed by 5 bases and 1 base, with 9 bases remaining between them. This CDR3 is CASSPTESGNTIYF. In nucleotides, the CDR3 is TGTGCCAGCAGTCCTACAGAATCTGGAAACACCATATATTTT.

The table lists this clonotype with a few counts. V and J are TRBV12-3 or TRBV12-4 and TRBJ1-1; D uncertain. This CDR3 is built from 17 residues. The ends were cut back, 0 bases at V and 0 bases at J, with 14 bases in the middle. The chain's CDR3 is CASSLARLQNMNTEAFF. Here the CDR3 DNA reads TGTGCCAGCAGTTTAGCTCGGTTACAGAACATGAACACTGAAGCTTTCTTT.

This clonotype was detected ten times or more. The rearrangement uses TRBV7-2 and TRBJ2-5; no definite D call. The CDR3 has 14 residues. CDR1 and CDR2 from the germline V gene are SGHTA and FQGNSA. Trimming removed 2 bases at V and 5 bases at J, with 12 bases between. The CDR3, as DNA: TGTGCCAGCAGCTTAAGGGCCGCATCGGAGACCCAGTACTTC. Its translation: CASSLRAASETQYF.

Many counts were recorded for this clonotype. The genes are TRBV7-2 and TRBJ2-7, with 8 bases matching TRBD2. The CDR3 has 16 residues. V was pared by 1 base and J by 2 bases, with 7 bases of the junction left unmatched. Germline V gene lookup returns CDR1 SGHTA and CDR2 FQGNSA. For the CDR3, the DNA is TGTGCCAGCAGCTTAGGCGGGGGGTCCACTCCCTACGAGCAGTACTTC. This sequence encodes CASSLGGGSTPYEQYF.

This clonotype has more than one count but fewer than ten. The CDR3 nucleotides read TGTGCCAGCACCCAGGGGGGAGGTACGCAGTATTTT. The encoded protein is CASTQGGGTQYF. This chain connects TRBV6-5 to TRBJ2-3; a weak D match, TRBD1 (7 bases). This CDR3 has 12 residues. Germline V gene sequence: CDR1 MNHEY, CDR2 SVGAGI. Between the trimmed V and J ends, which lost 7 bases and 8 bases, there was a span of 13 bases.

This clonotype was seen more than once but under ten times. CDR3 protein: CASSPKGEQFF. CDR3 DNA sequence: TGTGCCAGCAGCCCGAAAGGTGAGCAGTTCTTC. This chain joins TRBV7-9 and TRBJ2-1; D is uncertain. The germline CDR1 and CDR2 sequences are SEHNR and FQNEAQ (reference sequence). The CDR3 consists of 11 residues. V lost 5 bases, J lost 9 bases, and 8 bases lay in between.

The chain carries TRBV7-2 and TRBJ2-1, with 9 bases identical to TRBD2. Per the germline V gene, CDR1 is SGHTA and CDR2 is FQGNSA. The CDR3 runs to 18 residues. V trimming: 2 bases; J trimming: 8 bases; junction bases outside the gene matches: 16. The CDR3: CASSLYRTGAGGRDEQFF. CDR3 DNA: TGTGCCAGCAGCTTATATCGGACGGGGGCGGGAGGGAGGGATGAGCAGTTCTTC.

Ten or more counts support this clonotype. The chain employs TRBV7-2 and TRBJ2-7; a possible D gene is TRBD2 (5 bases). CDR3 length: 15 residues. Per the germline V gene, CDR1 is SGHTA and CDR2 is FQGNSA. Trimming removed 4 bases at V and 9 bases at J, with 22 bases between. CDR3 protein: CASSSDAIGEGRQYF. The CDR3 DNA follows: TGTGCCAGCAGCTCCGACGCCATCGGCGAGGGAAGGCAGTACTTC.

This clonotype was recorded a few times. The chain is built from TRBV7-9 and TRBJ2-3, with D unclear. V lost 6 bases, J lost 4 bases, and 17 bases lay in between. Germline V lookup: CDR1 SEHNR, CDR2 FQNEAQ (reference sequence). The CDR3 is 15 residues long. The DNA of the CDR3 is TGTGCCAGCAGGCCCTCGGCTTCCCTCCCAGATACGCAGTATTTT. This codes for CASRPSASLPDTQYF.

A single count supports this clonotype. V gene TRBV20-1 combines with J gene TRBJ2-1, with 9 bases identical to TRBD1. This CDR3 contains 13 residues. V trimming: 7 bases; J trimming: 6 bases; junction bases outside the gene matches: 7. CDR1 is DFQATT and CDR2 is SNEGSKA in the germline V gene (reference sequence). The CDR3 bases are TGCAGTGTCTATAGGACAGGGGCCAATGAGCAGTTCTTC. The encoded protein is CSVYRTGANEQFF.

The chain joins TRBV5-1 to TRBJ1-1; 7 bases are a match to TRBD1. Losses at the gene ends were 4 bases for V and 5 bases for J; bases not matched to a gene: 8. This CDR3 has 14 residues. Per the germline V gene, CDR1 is SGHRS and CDR2 is YFSETQ. CDR3 amino acids: CASSPNRGSTEAFF. DNA for the CDR3: TGCGCCAGCAGCCCTAACAGGGGTTCAACTGAAGCTTTCTTT.

The chain's CDR3 is CASNSAQYF. The CDR3 nucleotides are TGTGCCAGCAACAGTGCGCAGTATTTT. The chain combines TRBV2 with TRBJ2-3; D is undetermined. Germline CDR1 reads SNHLY; CDR2 reads FYNNEI. Trimming took off 7 bases at V and 10 bases at J, with 6 bases between the two ends. This CDR3 is 9 amino acids long.

There are a few counts of this clonotype. The genes are TRBV29-1 and TRBJ1-2; a weak D match, TRBD1 (5 bases). The V and J ends lost 4 bases and 10 bases respectively, with 13 bases between them. Per germline, CDR1 SQVTM and CDR2 ANQGSEA. CDR3 size: 11 residues. The CDR3 sequence: CSVGGTPDYTF. DNA of the CDR3: TGCAGCGTTGGTGGGACCCCGGACTACACCTTC.

The chain has TRBV7-2 and TRBJ1-1, with D hard to call. This CDR3 comprises 14 residues. In germline, CDR1 is SGHTA, CDR2 FQGNSA. The V end lost 0 bases, the J end lost 3 bases, and 8 bases lay between the germline ends. DNA of the CDR3: TGTGCCAGCAGCTTAGCCTTTGTCGACACTGAAGCTTTCTTT. It codes for CASSLAFVDTEAFF.

V gene TRBV19 combines with J gene TRBJ1-5; D remains ambiguous. This CDR3 comprises 15 residues. The V and J ends lost 4 bases and 4 bases respectively, with 14 bases between them. Germline assignment: CDR1 LNHDA and CDR2 SQIVND (reference sequence). CDR3 protein: CASSRSGIRNQPQHF. CDR3 bases: TGTGCCAGTAGTAGGTCCGGGATCCGGAATCAGCCCCAGCATTTT.